These 15 T cell receptor beta chains originate from one sample sequenced in a study of blood T cell repertoires in COVID-19. Generated by immunoSEQ multiplex PCR, the TCRdb table keeps only in-frame clones and is missing some. The sample contains about 250,000 clones, approximately 84% of which appear only once. Sequenced input: peripheral blood. The receptors derive from a middle-aged man with active or convalescent COVID-19.

This chain joins TRBV5-1 and TRBJ2-5; TRBD2 aligns across 9 bases. Losses at the gene ends were 4 bases for V and 1 base for J; bases not matched to a gene: 8. Germline lookup yields CDR1 SGHRS and CDR2 YFSETQ. The CDR3 totals 16 residues. For the CDR3, the DNA is TGCGCCAGCAGCCCCAACAGCGGGGGGCCCCAAGAGACCCAGTACTTC. It is translated as CASSPNSGGPQETQYF.

This clone is a singleton in its sample. The chain joins TRBV7-2 to TRBJ1-1; D is undetermined. Trimming took 4 bases from V and 1 from J, leaving 7 bases between them. CDR1 is SGHTA, CDR2 FQGNSA, per germline. The CDR3 consists of 13 residues. CDR3 nucleotides: TGTGCCAGCAGCTCCACACCGAACACTGAAGCTTTCTTT. Translating gives CASSSTPNTEAFF.

This chain joins TRBV6-5 and TRBJ2-3, with 9 bases that match TRBD2. This CDR3 comprises 16 residues. The trim removed 2 bases at V and 2 bases at J, leaving 5 bases unmatched. Germline loops: CDR1 MNHEY, CDR2 SVGAGI. CDR3 DNA: TGTGCCAGCAGTTACGGCGCGGGGGGGCCCACAGATACGCAGTATTTT. Its protein product is CASSYGAGGPTDTQYF.

The CDR3 DNA follows: TGTGCCAGCAGTTTATTCAGGGAATACGAGCAGTACTTC. This gives the protein CASSLFREYEQYF. The chain carries TRBV12-3 or TRBV12-4 and TRBJ2-7; D might be TRBD1 (5 bases). The CDR3 loop spans 13 amino acids. V lost 2 bases to trimming and J lost 4 bases, with 9 bases between them.

The chain links TRBV6-5 to TRBJ2-5; no clear D. The CDR3 is 14 amino acids. Germline loops: CDR1 MNHEY, CDR2 SVGAGI. Trimming cost V 3 bases and J 2 bases, with 10 bases left between them. DNA of the CDR3: TGTGCCAGCAGTTATCGGTCAGGACAAGAGACCCAGTACTTC. Residues: CASSYRSGQETQYF.

The rearrangement links TRBV7-8 to TRBJ2-3; 10 bases align to TRBD1. The CDR3 is 19 residues long. The V and J ends lost 3 bases and 0 bases, in that order; junction bases with no gene match: 12. Germline values: CDR1 SGHVS, CDR2 FQNEAQ. The DNA of the CDR3 is TGTGCCAGCAGCTTCTCTGGGGCGACAGGGGGCGCGAGCACAGATACGCAGTATTTT. This codes for CASSFSGATGGASTDTQYF.

The rearrangement links TRBV15 to TRBJ1-5, with D uncertain. V was shortened by 0 bases and J by 1 base, with 7 bases between the two germline ends. The germline V gene encodes CDR1 LNHNV and CDR2 YYDKDF (reference sequence). This CDR3 has 15 amino acids. CDR3 bases: TGTGCCACCAGCAGAGATAACAGAAGCAATCAGCCCCAGCATTTT. Translation gives CATSRDNRSNQPQHF.

This rearrangement joins TRBV9 to TRBJ2-7, with 7 bases that match TRBD1. Germline-derived CDR1 and CDR2 are SGDLS and YYNGEE. The V gene end was trimmed by 3 bases and the J gene end by 0 bases; junction bases not matched to a gene: 3. CDR3 length: 14 residues. The chain's CDR3 is CASSAQGVSYEQYF. The CDR3 DNA sequence: TGTGCCAGCAGCGCGCAGGGGGTCTCCTACGAGCAGTACTTC. The full variable domain, completed using reference TRBV9 and TRBJ2-7, is DSGVTQTPKHLITATGQRVTLRCSPRSGDLSVYWYQQSLDQGLQFLIQYYNGEERAKGNILERFSAQQFPDLHSELNLSSLELGDSALYFCASSAQGVSYEQYFGPGTRLTVT.

The V and J genes are TRBV19 and TRBJ2-3, with 8 nucleotides matching TRBD2. This CDR3 has 14 amino acids. CDR1 LNHDA and CDR2 SQIVND come from the germline V gene (reference sequence). Losses at the gene ends were 6 bases for V and 6 bases for J; bases not matched to a gene: 8. This chain's CDR3 is CASSRGLVGDTQYF. Here the CDR3 DNA reads TGTGCCAGTAGCCGGGGACTAGTTGGGGATACGCAGTATTTT.

This clone showed up just once. The J gene is TRBJ1-4, the V gene TRBV27; TRBD1 aligns across 7 bases. In germline, CDR1 is MNHEY, CDR2 SMNVEV (reference sequence). The V and J ends lost 0 bases and 3 bases, in that order; junction bases with no gene match: 4. The CDR3 runs to 16 residues. CDR3 amino acids: CASSLSRGRPNEKLFF. The CDR3 DNA reads as TGTGCCAGCAGTTTATCGAGGGGGCGGCCTAATGAAAAACTGTTTTTT.

The V call is TRBV21-1, the J call TRBJ1-1. TRBV21-1 is termed a pseudogene. The CDR3 has 19 amino acids. CDR3 region: CASSKGGSLVLRKDTEAFF. DNA of the CDR3: TGTGCCAGCAGCAAAGGAGGTTCATTGGTCCTAAGAAAGGACACTGAAGCTTTCTTT.

A note on this clone: This sample includes further DNA sequences coding for the same CDR3. This chain connects TRBV6-5 to TRBJ2-7, with TRBD1 matching over 8 bases. CDR1 is MNHEY, CDR2 SVGAGI, per germline. The CDR3 length is 15 residues. V dropped 4 bases and J dropped 2; count of bases not matched to a gene: 7. The CDR3 DNA sequence: TGTGCCAGCAGTTCCCCAGGACAGGGCACCTACGAGCAGTACTTC. This codes for CASSSPGQGTYEQYF.

This rearrangement joins TRBV11-3 to TRBJ2-2, with a possible D match to TRBD2 (5 bases). V gave up 8 bases and J gave up 7 bases, with 11 bases separating them. From germline, CDR1 is SGHNT and CDR2 YENEEA. The CDR3 is made up of 12 amino acids. Here the CDR3 reads CASGIAIGELFF. The CDR3 DNA sequence: TGTGCCAGCGGAATAGCGATCGGGGAGCTGTTTTTT.

The V gene is TRBV7-2, the J gene TRBJ2-1; 13 bases are shared with TRBD2. Germline V lookup: CDR1 SGHTA, CDR2 FQGNSA. This CDR3 is 16 amino acids long. The J segment lost 4 bases and the V segment lost 8 bases, leaving 8 bases of the junction unmatched. CDR3 sequence reads: CASGRTSGGFYNEQFF. The DNA for the CDR3 is TGTGCCAGCGGAAGGACTAGCGGGGGCTTTTACAATGAGCAGTTCTTC.

This clone has just one count. The chain recombines TRBV6-2 or TRBV6-3 with TRBJ2-5; 7 nucleotides align to TRBD2. This CDR3 has 15 residues. From germline, CDR1 is MNHEY and CDR2 SVGEGT. Trimming cost V 3 bases and J 4 bases; bases outside gene matches: 8. The CDR3 DNA follows: TGTGCCAGCAGTTATTTGGCAGGCGGGGGAGAGACCCAGTACTTC. It yields the protein CASSYLAGGGETQYF.